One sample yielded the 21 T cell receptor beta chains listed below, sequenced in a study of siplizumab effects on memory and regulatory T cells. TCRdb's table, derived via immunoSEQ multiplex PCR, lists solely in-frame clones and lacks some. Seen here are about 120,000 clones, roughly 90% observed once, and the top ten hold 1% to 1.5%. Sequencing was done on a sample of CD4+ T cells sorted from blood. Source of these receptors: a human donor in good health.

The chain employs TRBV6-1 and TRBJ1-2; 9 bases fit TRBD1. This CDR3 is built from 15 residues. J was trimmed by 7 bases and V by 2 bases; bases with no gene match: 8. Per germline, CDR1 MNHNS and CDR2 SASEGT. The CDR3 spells CASSESGQGLGGYTF. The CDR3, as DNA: TGTGCCAGCAGTGAATCGGGACAGGGTCTTGGTGGCTACACCTTC.

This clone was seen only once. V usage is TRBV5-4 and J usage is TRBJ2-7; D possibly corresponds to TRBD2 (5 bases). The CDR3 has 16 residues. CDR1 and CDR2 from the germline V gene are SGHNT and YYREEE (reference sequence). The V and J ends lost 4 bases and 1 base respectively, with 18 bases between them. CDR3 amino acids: CASSRGLVDPSYEQYF. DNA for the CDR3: TGTGCCAGCAGCCGGGGTTTGGTGGATCCGTCCTACGAGCAGTACTTC.

CDR3 sequence reads: CSVGTRGKGAYYGYTF. The CDR3 DNA follows: TGCAGCGTTGGAACCAGGGGTAAGGGCGCGTACTATGGCTACACCTTC. The V gene is TRBV29-1, the J gene TRBJ1-2; TRBD1 is a possible D gene (6 bases). This CDR3 spans 16 amino acids. Per germline, CDR1 SQVTM and CDR2 ANQGSEA. V lost 4 bases and J 3 bases, leaving 21 bases between the germline ends.

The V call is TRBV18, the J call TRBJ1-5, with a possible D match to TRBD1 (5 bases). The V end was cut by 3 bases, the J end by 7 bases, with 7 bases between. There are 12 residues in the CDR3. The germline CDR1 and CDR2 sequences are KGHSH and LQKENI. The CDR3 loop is CASSPGDQPQHF. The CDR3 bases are TGTGCCAGCTCACCGGGGGACCAGCCCCAGCATTTT.

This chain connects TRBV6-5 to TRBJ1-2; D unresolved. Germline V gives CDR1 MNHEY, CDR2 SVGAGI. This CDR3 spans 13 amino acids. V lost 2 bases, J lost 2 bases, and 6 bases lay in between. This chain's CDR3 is CASSYKGNYGYTF. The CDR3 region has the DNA TGTGCCAGCAGTTACAAGGGAAACTATGGCTACACCTTC.

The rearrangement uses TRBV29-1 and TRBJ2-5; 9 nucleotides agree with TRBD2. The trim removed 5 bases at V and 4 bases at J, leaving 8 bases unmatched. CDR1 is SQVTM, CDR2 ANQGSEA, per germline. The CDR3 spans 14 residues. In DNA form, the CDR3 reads TGCAGCGTTTTTCAGCGGGGGGCTGGAGAGACCCAGTACTTC. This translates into CSVFQRGAGETQYF.

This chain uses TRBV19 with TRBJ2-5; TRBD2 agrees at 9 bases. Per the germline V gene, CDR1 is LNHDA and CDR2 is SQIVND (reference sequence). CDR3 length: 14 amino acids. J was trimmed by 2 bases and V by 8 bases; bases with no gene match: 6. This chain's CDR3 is CASGLAGRQETQYF. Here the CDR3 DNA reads TGTGCCAGTGGCCTAGCGGGGCGACAAGAGACCCAGTACTTC.

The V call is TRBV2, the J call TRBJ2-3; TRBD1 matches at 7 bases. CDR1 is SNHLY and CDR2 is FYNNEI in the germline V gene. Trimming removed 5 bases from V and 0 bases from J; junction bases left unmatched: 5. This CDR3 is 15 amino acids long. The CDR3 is CASSPDRASTDTQYF. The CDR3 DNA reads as TGTGCCAGCAGTCCCGACAGGGCTAGCACAGATACGCAGTATTTT. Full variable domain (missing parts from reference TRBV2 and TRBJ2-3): EPEVTQTPSHQVTQMGQEVILRCVPISNHLYFYWYRQILGQKVEFLVSFYNNEISEKSEIFDDQFSVERPDGSNFTLKIRSTKLEDSAMYFCASSPDRASTDTQYFGPGTRLTVL.

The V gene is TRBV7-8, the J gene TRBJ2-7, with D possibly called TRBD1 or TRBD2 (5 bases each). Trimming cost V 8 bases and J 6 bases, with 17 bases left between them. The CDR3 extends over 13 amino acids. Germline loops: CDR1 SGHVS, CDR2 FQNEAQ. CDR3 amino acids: CASLFLGTGEQYF. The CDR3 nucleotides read TGTGCCAGCCTTTTTTTGGGGACCGGCGAGCAGTACTTC.

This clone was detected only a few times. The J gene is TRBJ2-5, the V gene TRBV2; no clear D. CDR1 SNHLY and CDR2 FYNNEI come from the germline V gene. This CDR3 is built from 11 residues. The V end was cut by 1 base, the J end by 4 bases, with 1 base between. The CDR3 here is CASSEVETQYF. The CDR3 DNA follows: TGTGCCAGCAGTGAAGTAGAGACCCAGTACTTC.

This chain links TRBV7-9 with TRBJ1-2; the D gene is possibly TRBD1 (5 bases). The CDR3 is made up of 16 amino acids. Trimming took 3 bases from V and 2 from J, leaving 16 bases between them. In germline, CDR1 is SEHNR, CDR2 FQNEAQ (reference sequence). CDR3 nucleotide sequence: TGTGCCAGCAGCTTTCGACAAGGGGAAGGGAACTATGGCTACACCTTC. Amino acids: CASSFRQGEGNYGYTF.

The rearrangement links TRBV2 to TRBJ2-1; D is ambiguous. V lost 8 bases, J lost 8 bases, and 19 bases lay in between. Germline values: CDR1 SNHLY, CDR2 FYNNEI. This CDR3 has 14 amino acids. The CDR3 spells CASSAGPFSDEQFF. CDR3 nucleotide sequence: TGTGCCAGCTCAGCCGGGCCCTTCTCGGATGAGCAGTTCTTC.

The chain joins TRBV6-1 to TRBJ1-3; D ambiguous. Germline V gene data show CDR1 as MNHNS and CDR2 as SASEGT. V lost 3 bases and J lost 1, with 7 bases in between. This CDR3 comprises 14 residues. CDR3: CASSESESGNTIYF. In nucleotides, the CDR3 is TGTGCCAGCAGTGAGTCTGAGTCTGGAAACACCATATATTTT.

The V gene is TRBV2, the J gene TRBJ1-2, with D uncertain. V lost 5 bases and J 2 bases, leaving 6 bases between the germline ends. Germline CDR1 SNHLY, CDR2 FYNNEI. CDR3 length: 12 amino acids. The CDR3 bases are TGTGCCAGCAGTACCACCAACTATGGCTACACCTTC. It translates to CASSTTNYGYTF. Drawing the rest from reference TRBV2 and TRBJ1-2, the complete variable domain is EPEVTQTPSHQVTQMGQEVILRCVPISNHLYFYWYRQILGQKVEFLVSFYNNEISEKSEIFDDQFSVERPDGSNFTLKIRSTKLEDSAMYFCASSTTNYGYTFGSGTRLTVV.

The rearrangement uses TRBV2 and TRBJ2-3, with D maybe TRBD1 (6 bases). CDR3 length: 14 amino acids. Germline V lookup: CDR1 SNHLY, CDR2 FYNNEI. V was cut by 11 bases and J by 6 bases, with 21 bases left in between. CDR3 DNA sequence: TGTGCCGGGGGATCGACAGGCCTCTCCGATACGCAGTATTTT. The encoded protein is CAGGSTGLSDTQYF.

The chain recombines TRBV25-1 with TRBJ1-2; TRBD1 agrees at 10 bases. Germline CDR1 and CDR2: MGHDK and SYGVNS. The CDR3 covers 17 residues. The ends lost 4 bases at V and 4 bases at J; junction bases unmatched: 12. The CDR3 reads CASSGGTGATSGYGYTF. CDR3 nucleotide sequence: TGTGCCAGCAGTGGCGGGACAGGGGCCACTTCGGGCTATGGCTACACCTTC.

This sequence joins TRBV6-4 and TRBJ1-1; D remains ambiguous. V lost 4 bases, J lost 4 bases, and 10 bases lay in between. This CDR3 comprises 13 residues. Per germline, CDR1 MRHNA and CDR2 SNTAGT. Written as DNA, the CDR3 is TGTGCCAGCAGTGGAGGGTTCGGCACTGAAGCTTTCTTT. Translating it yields CASSGGFGTEAFF.

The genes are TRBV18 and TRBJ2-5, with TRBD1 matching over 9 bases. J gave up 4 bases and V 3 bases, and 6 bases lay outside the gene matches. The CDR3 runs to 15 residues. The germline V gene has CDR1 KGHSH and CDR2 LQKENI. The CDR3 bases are TGTGCCAGCTCACCCGGACAGGGGATGGGAGAGACCCAGTACTTC. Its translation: CASSPGQGMGETQYF.

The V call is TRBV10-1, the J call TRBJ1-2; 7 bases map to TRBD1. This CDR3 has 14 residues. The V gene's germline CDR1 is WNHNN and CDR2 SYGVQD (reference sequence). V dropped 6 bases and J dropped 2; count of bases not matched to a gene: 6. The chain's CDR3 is CASSPGQMNYGYTF. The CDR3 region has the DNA TGCGCCAGCAGCCCGGGACAGATGAACTATGGCTACACCTTC.

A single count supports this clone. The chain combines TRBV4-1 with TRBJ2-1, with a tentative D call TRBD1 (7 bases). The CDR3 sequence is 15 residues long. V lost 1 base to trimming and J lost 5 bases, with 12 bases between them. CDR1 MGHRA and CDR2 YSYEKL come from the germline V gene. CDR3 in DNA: TGCGCCAGCAGCCAAGTGGGCAGGGGGGACAATGAGCAGTTCTTC. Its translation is CASSQVGRGDNEQFF.

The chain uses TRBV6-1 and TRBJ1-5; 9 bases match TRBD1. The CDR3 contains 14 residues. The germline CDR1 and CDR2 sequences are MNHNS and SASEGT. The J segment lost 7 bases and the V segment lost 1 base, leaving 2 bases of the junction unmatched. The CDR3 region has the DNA TGTGCCAGCAGTGAAGGGACAGGGGTCCAGCCCCAGCATTTT. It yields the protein CASSEGTGVQPQHF.